This entry is about one T cell receptor beta chain. Its antigen is not identified. Methods used by the authors: A productive frequency of 2.59 x 10-5 was the lowest detectable. Some clones are missing from TCRdb's copy, which holds only in-frame ones; the method was immunoSEQ multiplex PCR. Clone size and V and J calls were adopted from that table, with D and trimming inferred from the DNA. This sample yields 30,000 to 40,000 clones, of which over 70% are seen a single time; around 0.57% belongs to the top ten. This specimen comes from a study of STAT5B mutations in CD4+ large granular lymphocyte leukemia. Overall study findings and caveats: Patient CD4-sorted repertoires looked more clonal than healthy CD4+ repertoires, even without putative leukemic clones. Main leukemic clonotypes were patient-specific, but around 25% appeared at low frequency elsewhere.

The TCR was taken from a human donor in good health. The sequencing input was CD4+ T cells from blood buffy coats.

Here the CDR3 reads CASSVDYNSPLHF. DNA of the CDR3: TGTGCCAGCAGCGTAGATTACAATTCACCCCTCCACTTT. The V gene is TRBV9, the J gene TRBJ1-6, with D unresolved. Germline V gene sequence: CDR1 SGDLS, CDR2 YYNGEE. The CDR3 sequence is 13 residues long. V was clipped by 0 bases and J by 7 bases, with 5 bases between them.